This paragraph covers one TCR beta chain sequence. This sample is drawn from a study of blood T cell repertoires in COVID-19. Turning to the study itself: Sources were T cells, B-cell-depleted T cells, or PBMCs; the material itself was cDNA or gDNA.

CDR1 and CDR2 from the germline V gene are MGHRA and YSYEKL. The CDR3 sequence is 15 residues long. V lost 4 bases and J 2 bases, leaving 14 bases between the germline ends. The table came from immunoSEQ multiplex PCR; TCRdb's copy has only in-frame clones and leaves some out. The table shows roughly 300,000 clones, with around four fifths occurring only once. The source of this sequence is a woman between 50 and 59 years old with acute or convalescent COVID-19. The sample consisted of peripheral blood. This rearrangement joins TRBV4-1 to TRBJ1-1, with D possibly TRBD1 on 6 matching bases. As DNA, the CDR3 is TGCGCCAGCAGCCCTAGGGACACCGGAAACACTGAAGCTTTCTTT. Its translation is CASSPRDTGNTEAFF.